This T cell receptor (beta chain) was retrieved from a study of naive and memory T cell subsets. Study-level results: Delayed type IV hypersensitivity infiltration was taken to explain higher tuberculin-site TCR counts. TCRs were reportedly recovered from both biopsy types, mostly tuberculin test sites.

There are a few counts of this clonotype. Its antigen is not identified. Germline CDR1 LGHNA, CDR2 YNFKEQ. The V and J ends lost 1 base and 4 bases, in that order; junction bases with no gene match: 6. There are 15 residues in the CDR3. Described treatment: skin biopsy from PPD injection site in Mantoux-positive individual. TCR cDNA received a 3' ligated oligonucleotide that carried a UMI. Cells were not sorted; total RNA input targeted roughly 1 to 1,100 ng. Four PCR rounds used nested alpha and beta constant region primers plus the SP2 primer. TCRdb processed the UMI-ligation and nested PCR reads anew with MiXCR; each CDR3 protein has one entry. Here the sample spans some 21,000 distinct CDR3 sequences, approximately 6% being singletons.

The sample consisted of skin, taken from a tuberculin skin test site. The V call is TRBV4-2, the J call TRBJ1-1, with 7 nucleotides matching TRBD1. This clonotype originated in an adult in good health. The CDR3 here is CASSQVKGAGTEAFF. CDR3 bases: TGTGCCAGCAGCCAAGTAAAGGGGGCGGGCACTGAAGCTTTCTTT.